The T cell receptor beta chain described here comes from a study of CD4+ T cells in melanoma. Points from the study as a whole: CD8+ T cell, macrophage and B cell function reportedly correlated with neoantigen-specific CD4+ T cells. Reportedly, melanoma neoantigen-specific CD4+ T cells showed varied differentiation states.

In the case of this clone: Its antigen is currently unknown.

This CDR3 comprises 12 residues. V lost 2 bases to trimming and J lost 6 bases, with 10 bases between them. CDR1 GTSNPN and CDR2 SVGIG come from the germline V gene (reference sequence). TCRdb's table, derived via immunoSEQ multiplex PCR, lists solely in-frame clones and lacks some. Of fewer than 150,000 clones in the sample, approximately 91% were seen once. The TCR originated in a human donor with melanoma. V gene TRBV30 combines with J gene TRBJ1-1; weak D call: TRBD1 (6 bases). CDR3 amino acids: CAWSPGQPEAFF. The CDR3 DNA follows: TGTGCCTGGAGTCCAGGACAGCCTGAAGCTTTCTTT.